This T cell receptor beta chain derives from a study of cytomegalovirus exposure and HLA in healthy donors. Overall study findings and caveats: In vitro experiments confirmed that three CMV-associated chains were specific for CMV antigens. Because they were indistinguishable, some V segments, including TRBV6-2 and TRBV6-3, were excluded.

As concerns this clone: Its antigen is not known.

PCR employed 60 Vbeta and 13 Jbeta primers. Only in-frame clones appear in the TCRdb table, and some are missing; sequencing was by immunoSEQ multiplex PCR. The data contain more than 100,000 clones, around 80% of them singletons. With 2 bases clipped from V and 1 base from J, the junction kept 5 bases outside the gene matches. The CDR3 spans 16 residues. CDR1 is MNHEY, CDR2 SVGAGI, per germline. This clonotype originated in a man aged 45-65 years in good health and CMV-seronegative. The chain uses TRBV6-5 and TRBJ2-5, with 9 bases fitting TRBD2. The sequencing input was PBMCs. CDR3 in DNA: TGTGCCAGCAGTTACGCGGCGGGGGGGGCCCAAGAGACCCAGTACTTC. This encodes CASSYAAGGAQETQYF.